The 8 T cell receptor beta chains below were found in one sample sequenced in a study of blood T cell repertoires in COVID-19 (dated by TCRdb to the early 2020s). Receptors were amplified or captured by the immunoSEQ multiplex PCR assay. The immuneACCESS repertoire file appears here via TCRdb, limited to in-frame rearrangements. These files lack a portion of the clones; in checked studies, under half of the deficit traces to unresolved V genes, and the cause of the others is not known. The sample contains some 150,000 clones, 80% of them found a single time. The ten largest clones add up to approximately 5% of the sample. Sequencing was performed on peripheral blood. The receptors were gathered from a woman between 45 and 60 years old with acute or convalescent COVID-19.

J is TRBJ1-5 and V is TRBV7-2, with a weak D call TRBD1 (5 bases). Germline loops: CDR1 SGHTA, CDR2 FQGNSA. V lost 0 bases and J lost 3, with 12 bases in between. The CDR3 sequence is 16 residues long. Here the CDR3 reads CASSLAGTGVNQPQHF. In nucleotides, the CDR3 is TGTGCCAGCAGCTTAGCTGGAACAGGCGTCAATCAGCCCCAGCATTTT.

The chain is built from TRBV28 and TRBJ1-2, with 8 nucleotides matching TRBD1. CDR3 size: 17 residues. CDR1 MDHEN and CDR2 SYDVKM come from the germline V gene. The V gene end was trimmed by 7 bases and the J gene end by 4 bases; junction bases not matched to a gene: 17. The CDR3: CASTPEGQVAFGYGYTF. DNA for the CDR3: TGTGCCAGCACCCCCGAGGGACAGGTCGCTTTTGGCTATGGCTACACCTTC.

The V call is TRBV4-1, the J call TRBJ2-7; 7 bases agree with TRBD1. The CDR3 consists of 15 residues. CDR1 MGHRA and CDR2 YSYEKL come from the germline V gene. V shed 4 bases, J shed 5 bases, and the junction held 11 bases outside the gene matches. For the CDR3, the DNA is TGCGCCAGCAGCCTCAACACCGGGACAGACCACGAGCAGTACTTC. Its translation is CASSLNTGTDHEQYF.

This clone was seen a few times. V and J are TRBV5-8 and TRBJ1-6; TRBD1 agrees at 12 bases. The CDR3 extends over 15 amino acids. CDR1 and CDR2 from the germline V gene are SGHTS and YDEGEE. The V gene end was trimmed by 4 bases and the J gene end by 10 bases; junction bases not matched to a gene: 6. The DNA of the CDR3 is TGTGCCAGCAGCGGCGGGACAGGGGGCGAGTCACCCCTCCACTTT. This encodes CASSGGTGGESPLHF.

V usage is TRBV4-3 and J usage is TRBJ1-4; 7 nucleotides match TRBD1. The germline gives CDR1 LGHNA, CDR2 YSLEER. V lost 0 bases to trimming and J lost 8 bases; unmatched junction nucleotides: 6. The CDR3 covers 15 residues. The CDR3 bases are TGCGCCAGCAGCCAAGATGGCAGGGGGAGCGAAAAACTGTTTTTT. Translation gives CASSQDGRGSEKLFF.

The chain has TRBV3-1 (or the pseudogene TRBV3-2) and TRBJ1-2; D might be TRBD1 (5 bases). Per germline, CDR1 LGHDT and CDR2 YNNKEL (reference sequence). This CDR3 has 21 amino acids. Trimming pared 0 bases from V and 0 bases from J, leaving 26 bases between. The CDR3 DNA is TGTGCCAGCAGCCAAGATCAGAGCCGAGACTGGAAGACAGATCCTAACTATGGCTACACCTTC. Protein sequence: CASSQDQSRDWKTDPNYGYTF.

This clone was seen once. This chain links TRBV28 with TRBJ2-7, with D perhaps TRBD1 (5 bases). The V end was cut by 3 bases, the J end by 2 bases, with 8 bases between. This CDR3 is 13 amino acids long. CDR1 and CDR2 from the germline V gene are MDHEN and SYDVKM. The CDR3 spells CASSLGRTYEQYF. CDR3 nucleotide sequence: TGTGCCAGCAGTTTGGGGCGGACCTACGAGCAGTACTTC.

The V gene is TRBV4-2, the J gene TRBJ2-1; 11 bases are a match to TRBD2. This CDR3 spans 16 amino acids. Germline CDR1 LGHNA, CDR2 YNFKEQ. With 0 bases clipped from V and 5 bases from J, the junction kept 3 bases outside the gene matches. The CDR3 here is CASSQDPSGGNNEQFF. For the CDR3, the DNA is TGTGCCAGCAGCCAAGATCCTAGCGGGGGGAACAATGAGCAGTTCTTC.